This is a list of T cell receptor beta chains from one sample in a study of cytotoxic CD8 clonotypes in ibrutinib-treated CLL. Generated by immunoSEQ multiplex PCR, the TCRdb table keeps only in-frame clones and is missing some. The sample yields more than 85,000 clones, approximately 71% seen once. The sample consisted of PBMCs, taken after 24 months of ibrutinib treatment. These receptors were obtained from a human donor with chronic lymphocytic leukemia. The CDR3 runs from the conserved cysteine through the conserved F or W. Fields, in order: clone size, J gene, D gene, V gene, CDR3 protein, CDR3 DNA. The D gene is left open where the match is weak. Expanded clones are given a class, and other clones once, few, many or no size at all.

clone size: NA; J gene: TRBJ1-1; D gene: NA; V gene: TRBV28; CDR3 protein: CATSWGGFLGTEAFF; CDR3 DNA: TGTGCCACCTCATGGGGTGGGTTTTTGGGGACTGAAGCTTTCTTT
clone size: NA; J gene: TRBJ2-7; D gene: TRBD2; V gene: TRBV5-6; CDR3 protein: CASTRLAGHYEQYF; CDR3 DNA: TGTGCCAGCACCCGACTAGCGGGACACTACGAGCAGTACTTC
clone size: NA; J gene: TRBJ2-7; D gene: TRBD2; V gene: TRBV5-1; CDR3 protein: CASSLEGGRAEQYF; CDR3 DNA: TGCGCCAGCAGCTTGGAAGGCGGGAGAGCCGAGCAGTACTTC
clone size: NA; J gene: TRBJ2-5; D gene: NA; V gene: TRBV5-4; CDR3 protein: CASSQAPGVETQYF; CDR3 DNA: TGTGCCAGCAGCCAAGCCCCAGGGGTTGAGACCCAGTACTTC
clone size: NA; J gene: TRBJ1-5; D gene: NA; V gene: TRBV6-1; CDR3 protein: CASSEALGVGAQPQHF; CDR3 DNA: TGTGCCAGCAGTGAAGCTTTGGGGGTGGGGGCCCAGCCCCAGCATTTT
clone size: NA; J gene: TRBJ1-4; D gene: NA; V gene: TRBV11-2; CDR3 protein: CASSLRGGLNEKLFF; CDR3 DNA: TGTGCCAGCAGCCTCCGAGGGGGGCTTAATGAAAAACTGTTTTTT
clone size: NA; J gene: TRBJ2-2; D gene: TRBD2; V gene: TRBV19; CDR3 protein: CASRGFRGRAETGELFF; CDR3 DNA: TGTGCCAGTAGGGGCTTTCGCGGGAGGGCTGAGACCGGGGAGCTGTTTTTT
clone size: NA; J gene: TRBJ1-5; D gene: TRBD1; V gene: TRBV4-1; CDR3 protein: CASTERQGNQPQHF; CDR3 DNA: TGCGCCAGCACCGAACGACAGGGTAATCAGCCCCAGCATTTT
clone size: NA; J gene: TRBJ2-3; D gene: NA; V gene: TRBV27; CDR3 protein: CASSFKGLSTDTQYF; CDR3 DNA: TGTGCCAGCAGTTTTAAGGGGCTTAGCACAGATACGCAGTATTTT
clone size: NA; J gene: TRBJ2-5; D gene: NA; V gene: TRBV7-2; CDR3 protein: CASSLAGAGEPQETQYF; CDR3 DNA: TGTGCCAGCAGCTTAGCGGGGGCGGGGGAACCCCAAGAGACCCAGTACTTC
clone size: NA; J gene: TRBJ1-1; D gene: NA; V gene: TRBV5-4; CDR3 protein: CASSLGQINTEAFF; CDR3 DNA: TGTGCCAGCAGCTTGGGGCAGATAAACACTGAAGCTTTCTTT
clone size: few; J gene: TRBJ1-5; D gene: NA; V gene: TRBV18; CDR3 protein: CASSPPGAQPQHF; CDR3 DNA: TGTGCCAGCTCACCACCCGGTGCTCAGCCCCAGCATTTT
clone size: NA; J gene: TRBJ1-4; D gene: NA; V gene: TRBV18; CDR3 protein: CASSPPLVGAGEKLFF; CDR3 DNA: TGTGCCAGCTCACCACCTCTGGTTGGCGCGGGAGAAAAACTGTTTTTT
clone size: few; J gene: TRBJ2-7; D gene: TRBD1; V gene: TRBV5-1; CDR3 protein: CASSLVYRGPYEQYF; CDR3 DNA: TGCGCCAGCAGCTTGGTCTACAGGGGGCCCTACGAGCAGTACTTC